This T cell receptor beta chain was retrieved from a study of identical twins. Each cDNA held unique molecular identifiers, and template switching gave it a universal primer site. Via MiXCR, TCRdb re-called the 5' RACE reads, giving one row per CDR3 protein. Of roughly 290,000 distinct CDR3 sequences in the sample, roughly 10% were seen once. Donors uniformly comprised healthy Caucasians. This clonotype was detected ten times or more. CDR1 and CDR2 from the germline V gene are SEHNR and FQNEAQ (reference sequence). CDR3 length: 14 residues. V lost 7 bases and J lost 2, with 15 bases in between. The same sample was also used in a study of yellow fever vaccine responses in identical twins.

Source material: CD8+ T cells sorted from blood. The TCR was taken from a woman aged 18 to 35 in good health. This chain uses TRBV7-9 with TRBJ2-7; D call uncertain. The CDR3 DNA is TGTGCCAGCATCCCCAAGGCAGGAGCCTACGAGCAGTACTTC. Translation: CASIPKAGAYEQYF.